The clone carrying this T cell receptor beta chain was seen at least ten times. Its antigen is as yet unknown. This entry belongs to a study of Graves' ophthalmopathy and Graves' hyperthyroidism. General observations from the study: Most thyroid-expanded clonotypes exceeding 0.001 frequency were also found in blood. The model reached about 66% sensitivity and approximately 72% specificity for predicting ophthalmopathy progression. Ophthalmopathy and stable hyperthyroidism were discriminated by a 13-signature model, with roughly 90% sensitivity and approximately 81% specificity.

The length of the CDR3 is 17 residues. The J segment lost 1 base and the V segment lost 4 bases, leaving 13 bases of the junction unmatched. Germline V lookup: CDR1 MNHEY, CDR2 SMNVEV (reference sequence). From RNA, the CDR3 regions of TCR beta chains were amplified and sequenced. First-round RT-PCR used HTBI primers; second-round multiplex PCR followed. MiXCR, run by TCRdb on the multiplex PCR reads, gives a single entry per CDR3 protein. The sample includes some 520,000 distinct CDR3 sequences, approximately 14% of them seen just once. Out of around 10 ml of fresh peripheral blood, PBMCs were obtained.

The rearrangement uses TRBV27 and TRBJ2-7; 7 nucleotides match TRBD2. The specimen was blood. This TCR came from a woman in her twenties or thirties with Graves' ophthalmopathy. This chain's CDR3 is CASSYSRVGGSSYEQYF. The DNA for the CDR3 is TGTGCCAGCAGTTATTCCCGTGTGGGGGGGTCATCCTACGAGCAGTACTTC.